This T cell receptor (beta chain) was recovered during a study of blood T cell repertoires in COVID-19. As for the study in general: COVID-19 samples, acute and convalescent, were from the United States, Italy and Spain. From T cells, B-cell-depleted T cells, or PBMCs came the material, which was cDNA or gDNA.

In the original workflow: Estimation of nucleated cell counts was performed using reference gene primer amplification. The assay was immunoSEQ multiplex PCR, and TCRdb's table has in-frame clones only and misses some. V, J and clone size derive from that table, while D and trimming were established from the DNA sequence. The table lists around 180,000 clones, about 86% of them singletons, with under 3.5% in the top ten. This CDR3 contains 15 residues. The TCR originated in a woman aged 25 to 45 with active or convalescent COVID-19. The sample taken for sequencing was peripheral blood. The chain recombines TRBV21-1 with TRBJ2-1; the DNA was not compared with TRBD2, the D call given in the table. TRBV21-1 is a recognized pseudogene. Here the CDR3 reads CASVTASGGDNEQFF. The DNA of the CDR3 is TGTGCCAGCGTCACGGCTAGCGGGGGAGACAATGAGCAGTTCTTC.